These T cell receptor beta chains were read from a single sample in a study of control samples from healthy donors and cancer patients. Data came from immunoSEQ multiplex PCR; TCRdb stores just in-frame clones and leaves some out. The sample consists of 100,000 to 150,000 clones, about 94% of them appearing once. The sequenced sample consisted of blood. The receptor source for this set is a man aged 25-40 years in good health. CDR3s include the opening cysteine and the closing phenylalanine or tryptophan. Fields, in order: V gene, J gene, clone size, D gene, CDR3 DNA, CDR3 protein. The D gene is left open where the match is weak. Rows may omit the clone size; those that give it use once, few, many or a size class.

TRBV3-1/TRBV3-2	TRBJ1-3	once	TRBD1	TGTGCCAGCAGCCAGAGCGGACAGGGTGGAAACACCATATATTTT	CASSQSGQGGNTIYF
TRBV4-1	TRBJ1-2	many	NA	TGCGCCAGCAGCCAAGGCTTCGGCTACACCTTC	CASSQGFGYTF
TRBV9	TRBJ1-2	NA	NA	TGTGCCAGCAGCGTCGGGGAAGGATATGGCTACACCTTC	CASSVGEGYGYTF
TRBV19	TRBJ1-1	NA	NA	TGTGCCAGTACTCTCACAGGGCTCCTGGGGATGAACACTGAAGCTTTCTTT	CASTLTGLLGMNTEAFF
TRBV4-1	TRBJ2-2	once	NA	TGCGCCAGCAGCCAACGTAACGGGGGGCGGGACGCTGCAGGGAGGAGGACCGGGGAGCTGTTTTTT	CASSQRNGGRDAAGRRTGELFF
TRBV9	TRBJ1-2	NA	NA	TGTGCCAGCAGCGGCGGTCCGGCAGCGGCTAACTATGGCTACACCTTC	CASSGGPAAANYGYTF
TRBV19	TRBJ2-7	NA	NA	TGTGCCAGTAGTACCGGGATCACCTACGAGCAGTACTTC	CASSTGITYEQYF
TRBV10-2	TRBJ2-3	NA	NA	TGCGCCAGCAGTGAACCGGGACCGATAAGCACAGATACGCAGTATTTT	CASSEPGPISTDTQYF
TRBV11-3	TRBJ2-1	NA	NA	TGTGCCAGCAGCTTAGGGGCAGGGTCCAATGAGCAGTTCTTC	CASSLGAGSNEQFF
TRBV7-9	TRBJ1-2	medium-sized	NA	TGTGCCAGCAGCTTAGGGGGGCGCCTCTATGGCTACACCTTC	CASSLGGRLYGYTF
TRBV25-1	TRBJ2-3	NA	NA	TGTGCCAGCAGTGAATTGGGACTATCCAGGGGCTCAGATACGCAGTATTTT	CASSELGLSRGSDTQYF
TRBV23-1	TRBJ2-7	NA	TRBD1	TGCGCCAGCAGTCAGGGACAGTACTCTCCCGAGCAGTACTTC	CASSQGQYSPEQYF
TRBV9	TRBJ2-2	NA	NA	TGTGCCAGCAGCATGCATGCGGGCAGGAACACCGGGGAGCTGTTTTTT	CASSMHAGRNTGELFF
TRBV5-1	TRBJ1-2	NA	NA	TGCGCCAGCAGCTTACCAGACGCGAGCTATGGCTACACCTTC	CASSLPDASYGYTF
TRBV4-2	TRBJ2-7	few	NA	TGTGCCAGCAGCTGGGACTCACCTAGCTACGAGCAGTACTTC	CASSWDSPSYEQYF
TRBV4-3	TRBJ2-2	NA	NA	TGCGCCAGCAGCCAAGGTGGTAGGGGCCGGGACGGGGAGCTGTTTTTT	CASSQGGRGRDGELFF
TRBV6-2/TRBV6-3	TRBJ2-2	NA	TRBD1	TGTGCCAGCAGTCTCGGACAGGACAACACCGGGGAGCTGTTTTTT	CASSLGQDNTGELFF
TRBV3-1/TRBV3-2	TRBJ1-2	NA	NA	TGTGCCAGCAGCCAAGATTGGGGCTACACCTTC	CASSQDWGYTF
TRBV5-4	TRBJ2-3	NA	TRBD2	TGTGCCAGCAGCTTGGAGGGACTAGCGGGGGGGTGGAGCACAGATACGCAGTATTTT	CASSLEGLAGGWSTDTQYF
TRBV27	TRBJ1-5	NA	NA	TGTGCCAGCAGTTGGAGTAGCAATCAGCCCCAGCATTTT	CASSWSSNQPQHF
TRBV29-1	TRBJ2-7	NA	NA	TGCAGCTGTGGCAGCTCCTACGAGCAGTACTTC	CSCGSSYEQYF
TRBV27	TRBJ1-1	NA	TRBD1	TGTGCCAGCAGTTCGCGGACAGGGTCCGGGAACACTGAAGCTTTCTTT	CASSSRTGSGNTEAFF
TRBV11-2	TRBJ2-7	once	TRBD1	TGTGCCAGCAGGCCGGGACAGGGGGCCTACGAGCAGTACTTC	CASRPGQGAYEQYF
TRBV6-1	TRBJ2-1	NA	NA	TGTGCCAGCAGTGAAATGTCTTGGTCCTACAATGAGCAGTTCTTC	CASSEMSWSYNEQFF
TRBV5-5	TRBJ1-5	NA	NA	TGTGCCAGCAGAGTCGGCCTCGAGAGGAATCAGCCCCAGCATTTT	CASRVGLERNQPQHF
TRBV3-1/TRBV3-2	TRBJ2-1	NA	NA	TGTGCCAGCAGCCAAGGTCAGTTCTCCTACAATGAGCAGTTCTTC	CASSQGQFSYNEQFF
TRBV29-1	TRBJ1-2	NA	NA	TGCAGCGTCTCTGGCGGACGGGGAGATCCCTATGGCTACACCTTC	CSVSGGRGDPYGYTF
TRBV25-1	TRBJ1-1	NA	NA	TGTGCCAGCAGGGGTACTGAAGCTTTCTTT	CASRGTEAFF
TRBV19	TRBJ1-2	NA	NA	TGTGCCAGTAGTATAGGCCAGGCCCGGAGTGGCTACACCTTC	CASSIGQARSGYTF
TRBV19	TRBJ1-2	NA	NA	TGTGCCAGTATCCCCCGGGACCGTCCCTATGGCTACACCTTC	CASIPRDRPYGYTF
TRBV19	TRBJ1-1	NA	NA	TGTGCCAGTAACCCCAGGGTAAACACTGAAGCTTTCTTT	CASNPRVNTEAFF
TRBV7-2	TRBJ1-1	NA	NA	TGTGCCAGCACCCTACCGGGCGCCGGAGAAGCTTTCTTT	CASTLPGAGEAFF
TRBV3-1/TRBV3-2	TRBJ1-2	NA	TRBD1	TGTGCCAGCAGCCAAGGGGGACAGGCTAACTATGGCTACACCTTC	CASSQGGQANYGYTF
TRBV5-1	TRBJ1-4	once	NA	TGCGCCAGCAATGCAGGGGATGAAAAACTGTTTTTT	CASNAGDEKLFF
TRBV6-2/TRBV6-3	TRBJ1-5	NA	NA	TGTGCCAGCAGCCACTTCAGGGGAGGCGGCAATCAGCCCCAGCATTTT	CASSHFRGGGNQPQHF
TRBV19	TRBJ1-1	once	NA	TGTGCCAGTAGTATAGTCGAGGGAGAAGCTTTCTTT	CASSIVEGEAFF
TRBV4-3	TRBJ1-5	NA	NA	TGCGCCAGCAGCCAAGATTTGGCAGGCCTATCGAGCAATCAGCCCCAGCATTTT	CASSQDLAGLSSNQPQHF
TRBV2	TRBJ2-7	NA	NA	TGTGCCAGCAAGTTTCTCTACGAGCAGTACTTC	CASKFLYEQYF
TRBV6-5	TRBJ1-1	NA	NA	TGTGCCAGCCGCGGGGCGGGGATGAACACTGAAGCTTTCTTT	CASRGAGMNTEAFF
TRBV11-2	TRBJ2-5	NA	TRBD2	TGTGCCAGCAGCTCAAGCCTAGAACTAGCGGGAGGAGAGACCCAGTACTTC	CASSSSLELAGGETQYF
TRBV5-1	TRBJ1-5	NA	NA	TGCGCCAAGAGGGGGGGCTCCCGGGTTAGCAATCAGCCCCAGCATTTT	CAKRGGSRVSNQPQHF
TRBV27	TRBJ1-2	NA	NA	TGTGCCAGCAGCTGGACCCCTCTGGGCTATGGCTACACCTTC	CASSWTPLGYGYTF
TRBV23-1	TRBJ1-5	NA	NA	TGCGCCAGCAGTCAATCGGGGCAGGTGAGGAATCAGCCCCAGCATTTT	CASSQSGQVRNQPQHF